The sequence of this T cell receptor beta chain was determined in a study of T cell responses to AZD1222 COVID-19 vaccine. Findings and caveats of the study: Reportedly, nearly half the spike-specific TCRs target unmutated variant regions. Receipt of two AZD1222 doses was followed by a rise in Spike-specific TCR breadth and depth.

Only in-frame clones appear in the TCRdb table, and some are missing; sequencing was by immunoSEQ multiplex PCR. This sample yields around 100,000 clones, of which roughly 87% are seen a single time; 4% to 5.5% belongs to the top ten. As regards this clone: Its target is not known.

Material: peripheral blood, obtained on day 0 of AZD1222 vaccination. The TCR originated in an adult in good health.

The CDR3 DNA sequence: TGTGCCAGTAGTGCCAGGGCATACTCTGGAAACACCATATATTTT. Translated: CASSARAYSGNTIYF. The rearrangement uses TRBV19 and TRBJ1-3, with D perhaps TRBD1 (5 bases). The CDR3 is made up of 15 amino acids. Germline V lookup: CDR1 LNHDA, CDR2 SQIVND (reference sequence). V lost 5 bases and J lost 0, with 11 bases in between.